These T cell receptor beta chains were read from a single sample in a study of blood T cell repertoires in COVID-19. Clones were read by immunoSEQ multiplex PCR, and TCRdb kept only the in-frame ones, dropping some. The sample has roughly 200,000 clones; 88% are singletons. Sequenced sample: peripheral blood. These TCRs come from a woman in her thirties with acute or convalescent COVID-19. Each CDR3 is given with its conserved first and last residue. The order of the fields is D gene, J gene, V gene, CDR3 protein, CDR3 DNA. The D gene is left open where the match is weak.

-,TRBJ1-5,TRBV10-3,CAISGQNQPQHF,TGTGCCATCAGTGGACAGAATCAGCCCCAGCATTTT
-,TRBJ1-1,TRBV6-5,CASRRTINTEAFF,TGTGCCAGCAGGCGAACCATCAACACTGAAGCTTTCTTT
-,TRBJ2-1,TRBV23-1,CASSPGLLGYEQFF,TGCGCCAGCAGTCCAGGCCTCTTGGGCTATGAGCAGTTCTTC
TRBD1,TRBJ2-1,TRBV2,CASGTVYNEQFF,TGTGCCAGTGGGACAGTCTACAATGAGCAGTTCTTC
-,TRBJ2-7,TRBV4-2,CASSQNRGQGREQYF,TGTGCCAGCAGCCAAAATAGAGGGCAGGGGCGCGAGCAGTACTTC
-,TRBJ1-2,TRBV6-5,CASSLQGRDGYTF,TGTGCCAGCAGCTTACAGGGACGAGATGGCTACACCTTC
TRBD2,TRBJ2-1,TRBV7-2,CASSYRPSGSAYNEQFF,TGTGCCAGCAGCTACCGGCCTAGCGGGAGTGCCTACAATGAGCAGTTCTTC
-,TRBJ1-2,TRBV28,CASGATRGYTF,TGTGCCAGCGGAGCGACTCGCGGCTACACCTTC
-,TRBJ1-2,TRBV18,CASSPPGPEGRGYTF,TGTGCCAGCTCACCTCCTGGCCCGGAGGGGAGGGGCTACACCTTC
-,TRBJ2-7,TRBV5-1,CASSPPERALEQYF,TGCGCCAGCAGCCCACCCGAGAGGGCCCTCGAGCAGTACTTC
TRBD2,TRBJ2-1,TRBV28,CASSPYSGSPHNEQFF,TGTGCCAGCAGTCCATATAGCGGGAGCCCCCACAATGAGCAGTTCTTC
TRBD1,TRBJ2-2,TRBV6-6,CASTRQGNTGELFF,TGTGCCAGCACGAGACAGGGGAACACCGGGGAGCTGTTTTTT
TRBD1,TRBJ1-2,TRBV7-2,CASSQGTAYGYTF,TGTGCCAGCAGCCAAGGGACAGCTTATGGCTACACCTTC